This T cell receptor (beta chain) was observed in a study of regulatory T cells in long-lasting Graves disease. Study in general: Graves' disease counted as persistent after over 5 years of antithyroid drugs with positive TSH receptor antibodies. Findings of the study overall: Persistent disease showed a preference for TRBV28, TRBJ1-2 and TRBJ2-5.

This clonotype appeared many times. No antigen is known for it. Arm-PCR with iRepertoire HTBI primers amplified the CDR3 regions for these TCR beta libraries. TCRdb independently ran MiXCR on the multiplex PCR reads; one entry per CDR3 protein. Of approximately 360,000 distinct CDR3 sequences listed, approximately 25% were seen once; the top ten hold around 30%. Trimming removed 8 bases at V and 6 bases at J, with 14 bases between. Per germline, CDR1 SNHLY and CDR2 FYNNEI. The CDR3 has 13 amino acids. Time point in this sample: persistent/refractory GD, antithyroid drugs over 5 years with positive TRAb. PBMCs provided the RNA from which the TCR library was made. By American Thyroid Association guidelines, Graves' disease was diagnosed in the cohort. EDTA tubes received around 9 milliliters of collected peripheral blood.

Sample: peripheral blood mononuclear cells (PBMCs), taken when the disease was refractory, from a patient treated with antithyroid drugs. This clonotype originated in a woman in her thirties or forties with Graves disease. The chain uses TRBV2 and TRBJ1-5, with a possible D match to TRBD1 (5 bases). CDR3 region: CASRPGGSQPQHF. The DNA for the CDR3 is TGTGCCAGCCGCCCGGGGGGGTCTCAGCCCCAGCATTTT.